The 10 T cell receptor beta chains listed next were all sequenced from one sample in a study of blood T cell repertoires in COVID-19. The table came from immunoSEQ multiplex PCR; TCRdb's copy has only in-frame clones and leaves some out. The sample has fewer than 200,000 clones; under 85% are singletons. Material for sequencing was peripheral blood. The receptors here all came from a woman aged 70-85 years with COVID-19, enrolled during active disease.

This clone has a single count. The J gene is TRBJ2-7, the V gene TRBV7-8, with 14 bases lining up with TRBD2. CDR3 length: 20 residues. V lost 4 bases and J lost 3; bases outside the gene matches: 17. The germline gives CDR1 SGHVS, CDR2 FQNEAQ. The CDR3 DNA sequence: TGTGCCAGCAGCTATTACAATACCGGGACTAGCGGGAGTCGGGGCTACGAGCAGTACTTC. Translated: CASSYYNTGTSGSRGYEQYF.

The CDR3 sequence: CASSLAEVAGVGELFF. In DNA form, the CDR3 reads TGTGCCAGCAGCTTAGCGGAGGTAGCGGGAGTCGGGGAGCTGTTTTTT. The chain employs TRBV7-9 and TRBJ2-2; 9 bases match TRBD2. V shed 0 bases and J 7 bases; nucleotides not matched to a gene: 6. Per the germline V gene, CDR1 is SEHNR and CDR2 is FQNEAQ (reference sequence). CDR3 length: 16 amino acids.

The rearrangement uses TRBV19 and TRBJ1-2; 7 bases line up with TRBD1. Germline CDR1 is LNHDA and CDR2 is SQIVND (reference sequence). V dropped 5 bases and J dropped 3; count of bases not matched to a gene: 12. There are 16 residues in the CDR3. This CDR3 is CASSASKTGSYYGYTF. CDR3 sequence (DNA): TGTGCCAGTAGTGCCTCAAAGACAGGGTCATACTATGGCTACACCTTC.

The chain uses TRBV19 and TRBJ1-5; TRBD1 agrees at 7 bases. The CDR3 contains 15 residues. Germline V CDR1 and CDR2: LNHDA, SQIVND (reference sequence). V was pared by 6 bases and J by 2 bases, with 7 bases of the junction left unmatched. The CDR3 DNA is TGTGCCAGTAGCCTCGACAGGGTGGGCAATCAGCCCCAGCATTTT. Protein: CASSLDRVGNQPQHF.

This clone has a single count. This rearrangement joins TRBV5-4 to TRBJ1-1; 7 bases align to TRBD1. This CDR3 comprises 15 residues. V lost 4 bases to trimming and J lost 0 bases; unmatched junction nucleotides: 6. Germline V gene data show CDR1 as SGHNT and CDR2 as YYREEE (reference sequence). CDR3 amino acids: CASSGQGGLNTEAFF. CDR3 coding DNA: TGTGCCAGCAGCGGGCAAGGGGGCCTGAACACTGAAGCTTTCTTT.

V gene TRBV5-1 combines with J gene TRBJ2-7, with 10 bases that match TRBD2. The CDR3 loop spans 14 amino acids. V lost 8 bases and J lost 1; bases outside the gene matches: 6. Germline CDR1 is SGHRS and CDR2 is YFSETQ. CDR3 sequence: CASKVAGGSYEQYF. In DNA form, the CDR3 reads TGCGCCAGTAAAGTAGCGGGAGGATCCTACGAGCAGTACTTC.

This clone was seen just once. The chain links TRBV7-2 to TRBJ2-7; 7 positions agree with TRBD2. With 2 bases clipped from V and 6 bases from J, the junction kept 7 bases outside the gene matches. Germline CDR1 SGHTA, CDR2 FQGNSA. The CDR3 covers 14 residues. The DNA for the CDR3 is TGTGCCAGCAGCTTACGGGCGGGAGCGAGCGAGCAGTACTTC. This codes for CASSLRAGASEQYF.

The chain has TRBV7-2 and TRBJ2-7; tentatively, D is TRBD1 (6 bases). V lost 6 bases to trimming and J lost 2 bases, with 17 bases between them. Germline V gene lookup returns CDR1 SGHTA and CDR2 FQGNSA. CDR3 length: 15 amino acids. CDR3 nucleotide sequence: TGTGCCAGCAGATGGGACATCAATCCTCCCTACGAGCAGTACTTC. Translating it yields CASRWDINPPYEQYF.

V is TRBV28 and J is TRBJ2-1; 10 bases are a match to TRBD2. V lost 6 bases to trimming and J lost 7 bases; unmatched junction nucleotides: 6. The CDR3 extends over 14 amino acids. Germline V gene sequence: CDR1 MDHEN, CDR2 SYDVKM. This CDR3 is CASSLAGVRNEQFF. DNA for the CDR3: TGTGCCAGCAGCCTAGCGGGAGTTAGGAATGAGCAGTTCTTC.

This chain uses TRBV29-1 with TRBJ2-5; possibly TRBD1 for D (6 bases). Germline CDR1 SQVTM, CDR2 ANQGSEA. The CDR3 sequence is 13 residues long. V was pared by 4 bases and J by 7 bases, with 16 bases between. The CDR3 nucleotides are TGCAGCGTTGGGACAGTCGTCAGGGGGACCCAGTACTTC. Translation gives CSVGTVVRGTQYF.